This T cell receptor (beta chain) was sequenced during a study of blood T cell repertoires in COVID-19. V lost 1 base and J lost 4; bases outside the gene matches: 1. Germline values: CDR1 SGHNT, CDR2 YYREEE (reference sequence). The CDR3 totals 13 residues. Original methodology: Using reference gene primer amplification, nucleated cell counts were estimated. Measured with immunoSEQ multiplex PCR; TCRdb has only the in-frame clones, and not every one. V, J and clone size reflect that table, while D and trimming were determined from the DNA. This table has about 210,000 clones, around 82% appearing once.

The chain combines TRBV5-4 with TRBJ1-1; 7 bases map to TRBD1. This sequence originates from a human donor in a cohort sampled during active COVID-19. The sample taken for sequencing was peripheral blood. The CDR3 coding sequence is TGTGCCAGCAGCTTGAACAGGGGCACTGAAGCTTTCTTT. This encodes CASSLNRGTEAFF.